In its sample, the clone carrying this T cell receptor (beta chain) was seen a few times. These data belong to a study of T cells in Graves' hyperthyroidism and ophthalmopathy. What was amplified from RNA transcripts were TCR beta CDR3 regions. Initially, a first-round RT-PCR of the TCR CDR3 employed the HTBI primer set. TCRdb analysed the multiplex PCR reads with MiXCR anew, one entry per CDR3 protein. The sample consists of more than 350,000 distinct CDR3 sequences, about 16% of them appearing once. CDR3 length: 15 residues. Germline V gene lookup returns CDR1 MDHEN and CDR2 SYDVKM. Trimming removed 6 bases from V and 3 bases from J, with 14 bases in between.

The receptor was isolated from an older woman with Graves' ophthalmopathy. J is TRBJ1-4 and V is TRBV28; D may be TRBD1 (6 bases). Sample: blood. For the CDR3, the DNA is TGTGCCAGCAGACCCTTGGGGGCCGCTAATGAAAAACTGTTTTTT. This encodes CASRPLGAANEKLFF.